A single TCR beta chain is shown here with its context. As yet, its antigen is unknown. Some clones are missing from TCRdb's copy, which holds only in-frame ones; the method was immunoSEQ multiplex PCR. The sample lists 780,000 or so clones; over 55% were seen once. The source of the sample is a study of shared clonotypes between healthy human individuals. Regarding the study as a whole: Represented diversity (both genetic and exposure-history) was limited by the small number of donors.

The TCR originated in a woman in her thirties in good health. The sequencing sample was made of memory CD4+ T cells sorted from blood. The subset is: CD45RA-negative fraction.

CDR3 region: CAWSVRSLNTGELFF. The CDR3 coding sequence is TGTGCCTGGAGTGTACGTTCCTTGAACACCGGGGAGCTGTTTTTT. V is TRBV30 and J is TRBJ2-2; D unclear. The CDR3 length is 15 residues. Germline V gene sequence: CDR1 GTSNPN, CDR2 SVGIG (reference sequence). V was pared by 0 bases and J by 1 base, with 9 bases between. Combining the CDR3 with reference TRBV30 and TRBJ2-2 gives the whole variable domain SQTIHQWPATLVQPVGSPLSLECTVEGTSNPNLYWYRQAAGRGLQLLFYSVGIGQISSEVPQNLSASRPQDRQFILSSKKLLLSDSGFYLCAWSVRSLNTGELFFGEGSRLTVL.